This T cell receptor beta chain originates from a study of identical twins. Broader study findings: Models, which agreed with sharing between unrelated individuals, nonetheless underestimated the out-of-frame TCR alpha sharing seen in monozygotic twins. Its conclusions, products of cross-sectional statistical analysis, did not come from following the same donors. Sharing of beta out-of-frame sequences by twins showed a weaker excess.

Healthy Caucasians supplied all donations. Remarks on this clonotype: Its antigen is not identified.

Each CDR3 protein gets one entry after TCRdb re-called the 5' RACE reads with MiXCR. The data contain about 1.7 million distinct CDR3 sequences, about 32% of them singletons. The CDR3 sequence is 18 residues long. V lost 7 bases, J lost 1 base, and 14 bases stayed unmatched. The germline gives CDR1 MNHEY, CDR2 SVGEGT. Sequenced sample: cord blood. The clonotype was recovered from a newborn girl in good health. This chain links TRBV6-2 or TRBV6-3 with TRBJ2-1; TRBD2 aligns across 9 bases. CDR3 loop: CASTYRGTSGSSYNEQFF. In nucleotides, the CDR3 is TGTGCCAGCACATACAGGGGCACTAGCGGGTCATCCTACAATGAGCAGTTCTTC.